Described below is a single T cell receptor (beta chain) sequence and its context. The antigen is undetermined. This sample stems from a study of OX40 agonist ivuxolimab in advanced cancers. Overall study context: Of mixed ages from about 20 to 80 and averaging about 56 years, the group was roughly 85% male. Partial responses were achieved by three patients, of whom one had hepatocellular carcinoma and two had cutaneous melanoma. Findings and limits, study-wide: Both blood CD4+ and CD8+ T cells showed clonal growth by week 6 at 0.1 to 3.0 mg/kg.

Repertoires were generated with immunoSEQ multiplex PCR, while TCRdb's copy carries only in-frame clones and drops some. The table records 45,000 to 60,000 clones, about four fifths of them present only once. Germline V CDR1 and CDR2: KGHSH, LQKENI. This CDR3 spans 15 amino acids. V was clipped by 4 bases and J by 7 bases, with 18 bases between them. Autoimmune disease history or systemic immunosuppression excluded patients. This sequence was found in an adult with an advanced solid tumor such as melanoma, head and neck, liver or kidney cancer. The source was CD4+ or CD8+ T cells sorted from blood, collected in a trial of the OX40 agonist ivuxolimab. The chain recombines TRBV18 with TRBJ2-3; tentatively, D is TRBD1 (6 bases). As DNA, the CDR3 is TGTGCCAGCTCACGCGAGGCTGGAGGACAGCATACGCAGTATTTT. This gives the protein CASSREAGGQHTQYF.